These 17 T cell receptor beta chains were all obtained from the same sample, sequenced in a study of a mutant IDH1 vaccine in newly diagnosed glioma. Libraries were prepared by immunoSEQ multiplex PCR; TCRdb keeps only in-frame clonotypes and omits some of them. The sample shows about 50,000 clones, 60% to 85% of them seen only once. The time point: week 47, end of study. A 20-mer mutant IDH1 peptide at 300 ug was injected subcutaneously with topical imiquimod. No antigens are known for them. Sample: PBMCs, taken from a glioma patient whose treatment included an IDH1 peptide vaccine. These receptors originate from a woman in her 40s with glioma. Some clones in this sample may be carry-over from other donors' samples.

CDR3 residues: CASSVSGGSHNEQFF. Written as DNA, the CDR3 is TGTGCCAGCAGTGTTAGCGGGGGATCCCACAATGAGCAGTTCTTC. V gene TRBV6-4 combines with J gene TRBJ2-1; 9 positions match TRBD2. V lost 4 bases and J lost 5; bases outside the gene matches: 6. The CDR3 is made up of 15 amino acids. CDR1 and CDR2 from the germline V gene are MRHNA and SNTAGT.

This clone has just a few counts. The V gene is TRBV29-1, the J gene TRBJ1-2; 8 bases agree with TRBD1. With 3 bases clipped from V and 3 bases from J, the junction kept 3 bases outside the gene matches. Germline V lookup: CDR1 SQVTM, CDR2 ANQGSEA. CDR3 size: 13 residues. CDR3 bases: TGCAGCGTTGAGTCAGGGGGCGACTATGGCTACACCTTC. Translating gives CSVESGGDYGYTF. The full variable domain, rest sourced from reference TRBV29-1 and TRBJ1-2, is SAVISQKPSRDICQRGTSLTIQCQVDSQVTMMFWYRQQPGQSLTLIATANQGSEATYESGFVIDKFPISRPNLTFSTLTVSNMSPEDSSIYLCSVESGGDYGYTFGSGTRLTVV.

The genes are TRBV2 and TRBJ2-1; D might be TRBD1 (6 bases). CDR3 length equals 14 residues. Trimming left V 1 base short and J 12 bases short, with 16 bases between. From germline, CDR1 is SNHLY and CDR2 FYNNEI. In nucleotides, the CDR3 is TGTGCCAGCAGTGAAGGGGCAGGGGATAGAGCGCAGTTCTTC. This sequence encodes CASSEGAGDRAQFF.

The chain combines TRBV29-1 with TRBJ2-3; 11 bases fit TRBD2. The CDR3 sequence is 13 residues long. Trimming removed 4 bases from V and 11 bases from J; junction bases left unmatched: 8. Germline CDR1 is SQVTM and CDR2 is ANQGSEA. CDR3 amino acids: CSVGTSGGAEQYF. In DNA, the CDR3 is TGCAGCGTTGGAACTAGCGGGGGCGCCGAGCAGTATTTT.

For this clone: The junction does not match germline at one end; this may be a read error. The CDR3 is CASRGTALRGVIF. The CDR3 nucleotides are TGTGCCAGCAGAGGGACAGCCCTAAGGGGGGTGATCTTT. The V call is TRBV7-8, the J call TRBJ1-1, with 7 bases lining up with TRBD1. The CDR3 contains 13 residues. Germline CDR1 and CDR2: SGHVS and FQNEAQ.

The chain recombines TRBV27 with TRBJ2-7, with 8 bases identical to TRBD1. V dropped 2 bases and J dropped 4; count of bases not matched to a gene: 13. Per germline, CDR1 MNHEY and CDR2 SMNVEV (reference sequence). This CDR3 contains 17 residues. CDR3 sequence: CASSLSPPQGAMYEQYF. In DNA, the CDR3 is TGTGCCAGCAGTTTAAGCCCCCCTCAGGGGGCCATGTACGAGCAGTACTTC.

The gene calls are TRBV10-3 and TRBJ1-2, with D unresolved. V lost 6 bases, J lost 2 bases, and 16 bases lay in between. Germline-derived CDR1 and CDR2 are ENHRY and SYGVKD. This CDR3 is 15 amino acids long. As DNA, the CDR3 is TGTGCCATCAGCACCCCAGAGGGAAGGAACTATGGCTACACCTTC. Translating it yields CAISTPEGRNYGYTF.

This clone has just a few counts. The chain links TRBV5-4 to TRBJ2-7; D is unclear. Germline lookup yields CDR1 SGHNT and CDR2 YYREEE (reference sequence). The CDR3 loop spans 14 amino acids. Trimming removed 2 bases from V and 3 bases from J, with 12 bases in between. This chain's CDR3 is CASSFKRNDYEQYF. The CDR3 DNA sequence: TGTGCCAGCAGCTTTAAGCGAAACGACTACGAGCAGTACTTC.

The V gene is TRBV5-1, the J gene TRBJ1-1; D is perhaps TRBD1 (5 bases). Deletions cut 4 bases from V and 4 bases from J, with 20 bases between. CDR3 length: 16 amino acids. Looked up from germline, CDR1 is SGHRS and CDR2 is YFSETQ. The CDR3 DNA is TGCGCCAGCAGCACCACCTCTCAGGGAGGGAGCACTGAAGCTTTCTTT. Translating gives CASSTTSQGGSTEAFF. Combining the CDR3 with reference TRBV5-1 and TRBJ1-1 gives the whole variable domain KAGVTQTPRYLIKTRGQQVTLSCSPISGHRSVSWYQQTPGQGLQFLFEYFSETQRNKGNFPGRFSGRQFSNSRSEMNVSTLELGDSALYLCASSTTSQGGSTEAFFGQGTRLTVV.

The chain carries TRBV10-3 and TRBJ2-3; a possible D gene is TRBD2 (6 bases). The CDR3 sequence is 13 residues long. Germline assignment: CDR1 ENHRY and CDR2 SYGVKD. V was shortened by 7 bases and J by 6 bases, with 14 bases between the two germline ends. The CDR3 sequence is CAINLEGTDTQYF. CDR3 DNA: TGTGCCATCAATTTGGAGGGAACCGATACGCAGTATTTT.

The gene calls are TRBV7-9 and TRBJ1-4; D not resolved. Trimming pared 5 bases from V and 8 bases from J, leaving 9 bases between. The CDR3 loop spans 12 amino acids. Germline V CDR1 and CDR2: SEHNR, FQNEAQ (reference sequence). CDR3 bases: TGTGCCAGCAGCCCGCTCTTGGAAAAACTGTTTTTT. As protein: CASSPLLEKLFF.

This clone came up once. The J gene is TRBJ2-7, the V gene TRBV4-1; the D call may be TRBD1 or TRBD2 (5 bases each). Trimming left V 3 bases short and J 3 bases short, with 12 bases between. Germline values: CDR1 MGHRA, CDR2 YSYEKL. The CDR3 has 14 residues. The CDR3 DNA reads TGCGCCAGCAGCCACCGGGACGGAAACTACGAGCAGTACTTC. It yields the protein CASSHRDGNYEQYF.

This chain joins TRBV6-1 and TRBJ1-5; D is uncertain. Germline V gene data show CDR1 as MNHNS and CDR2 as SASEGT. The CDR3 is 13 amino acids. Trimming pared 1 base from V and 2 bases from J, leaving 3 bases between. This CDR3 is CASSEGGNQPQHF. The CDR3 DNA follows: TGTGCCAGCAGTGAAGGGGGCAATCAGCCCCAGCATTTT.

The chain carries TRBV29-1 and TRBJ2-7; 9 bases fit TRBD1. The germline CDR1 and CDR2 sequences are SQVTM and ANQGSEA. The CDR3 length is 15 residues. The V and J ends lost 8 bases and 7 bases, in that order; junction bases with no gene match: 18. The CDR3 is CSISPGTGLLGEQYF. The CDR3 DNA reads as TGCAGCATTTCTCCCGGGACAGGGCTTTTAGGGGAGCAGTACTTC.

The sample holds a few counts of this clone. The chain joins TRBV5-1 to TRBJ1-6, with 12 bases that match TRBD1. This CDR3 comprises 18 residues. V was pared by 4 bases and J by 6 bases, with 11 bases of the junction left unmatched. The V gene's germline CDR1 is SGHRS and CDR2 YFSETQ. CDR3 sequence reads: CASSTSPGQGAGNSPLHF. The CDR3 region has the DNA TGCGCCAGCAGCACATCACCGGGACAGGGGGCAGGTAATTCACCCCTCCACTTT.

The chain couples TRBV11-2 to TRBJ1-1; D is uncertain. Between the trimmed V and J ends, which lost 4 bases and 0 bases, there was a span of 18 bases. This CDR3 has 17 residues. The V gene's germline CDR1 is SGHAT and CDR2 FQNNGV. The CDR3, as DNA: TGTGCCAGCAGCTGTTGTCGGGTGCTGTGGATGAACACTGAAGCTTTCTTT. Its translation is CASSCCRVLWMNTEAFF.

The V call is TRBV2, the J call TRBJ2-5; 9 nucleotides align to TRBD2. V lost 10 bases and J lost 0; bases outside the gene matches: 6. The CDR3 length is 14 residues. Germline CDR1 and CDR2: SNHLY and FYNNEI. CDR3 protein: CATASGTYQETQYF. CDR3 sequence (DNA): TGTGCCACTGCTAGCGGGACCTACCAAGAGACCCAGTACTTC.